Following are 6 T cell receptor beta chains from one sample sequenced in a study of response to subunit inactivated influenza vaccine. TCRdb analysed the RT-PCR reads with MiXCR anew, one entry per CDR3 protein. The sample holds approximately 500,000 distinct CDR3 sequences, roughly 13% seen once. Here the sequenced sample was PBMCs from blood, taken 45 days after vaccination. The receptors come from a man aged 50-59 years who received an inactivated influenza vaccine.

The rearrangement links TRBV20-1 to TRBJ2-1; possible D gene TRBD1, 6 bases. CDR3 length: 14 residues. V lost 6 bases, J lost 3 bases, and 15 bases lay in between. Germline values: CDR1 DFQATT, CDR2 SNEGSKA (reference sequence). This chain's CDR3 is CSAEPDSVYNEQFF. The CDR3 coding sequence is TGCAGTGCCGAACCGGACAGTGTCTACAATGAGCAGTTCTTC.

The rearrangement links TRBV6-2 or TRBV6-3 to TRBJ2-3, with D perhaps matching TRBD2 (6 bases). CDR1 and CDR2 from the germline V gene are MNHEY and SVGEGT. This CDR3 is built from 14 residues. V was shortened by 6 bases and J by 7 bases, with 17 bases between the two germline ends. DNA for the CDR3: TGTGCCAGCAGCCAAGGACGGAGGGCACATACGCAGTATTTT. It specifies CASSQGRRAHTQYF.

The V and J genes are TRBV12-3 or TRBV12-4 and TRBJ1-4, with TRBD1 matching over 7 bases. There are 14 residues in the CDR3. Trimming took 3 bases from V and 7 from J; bases not matched to a gene: 5. CDR3 sequence reads: CASSFLGTAEKLFF. CDR3 nucleotide sequence: TGTGCCAGCAGTTTTTTAGGGACAGCTGAAAAACTGTTTTTT.

This clonotype appeared a few times. J is TRBJ2-1 and V is TRBV5-1; 9 positions agree with TRBD2. Trimming at V came to 0 bases and at J to 4 bases, leaving 2 bases not matched to a gene. CDR3 length: 15 residues. Looked up from germline, CDR1 is SGHRS and CDR2 is YFSETQ. The CDR3 sequence: CASSLVTSGYNEQFF. The CDR3 nucleotides read TGCGCCAGCAGCTTGGTGACTAGCGGATACAATGAGCAGTTCTTC.

This clonotype was counted only a few times. The chain uses TRBV4-3 and TRBJ2-3; 16 positions match TRBD2. CDR3 length equals 17 residues. Germline trimming cut 4 bases from V and 2 bases from J; bases unmatched to any gene: 3. Looked up from germline, CDR1 is LGHNA and CDR2 is YSLEER. The CDR3: CASSRGTSGGATDTQYF. CDR3 nucleotide sequence: TGCGCCAGCAGCCGCGGGACTAGCGGGGGGGCCACAGATACGCAGTATTTT.

This chain connects TRBV24-1 to TRBJ2-2; D perhaps matches TRBD1 (7 bases). CDR1 and CDR2 from the germline V gene are KGHDR and SFDVKD. V shed 3 bases and J shed 5 bases, with 12 bases lying between them. There are 15 residues in the CDR3. CDR3 protein: CATSDIQGRTGELFF. CDR3 DNA: TGTGCCACCAGTGATATACAGGGGAGGACCGGGGAGCTGTTTTTT.